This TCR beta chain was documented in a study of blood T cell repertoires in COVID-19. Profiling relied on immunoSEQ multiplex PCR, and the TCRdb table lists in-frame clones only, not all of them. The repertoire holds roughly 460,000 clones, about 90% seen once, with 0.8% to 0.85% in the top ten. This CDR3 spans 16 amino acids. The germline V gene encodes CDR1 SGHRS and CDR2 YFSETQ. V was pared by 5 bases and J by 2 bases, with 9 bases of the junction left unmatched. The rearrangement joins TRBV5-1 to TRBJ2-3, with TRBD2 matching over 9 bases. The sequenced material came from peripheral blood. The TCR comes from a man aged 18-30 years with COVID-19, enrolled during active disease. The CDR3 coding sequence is TGCGCCAGCAGGAGTGTGCGGGAGGGAATCACAGATACGCAGTATTTT. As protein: CASRSVREGITDTQYF.